The 8 T cell receptor beta chains listed next were all sequenced from one sample in a study of blood T cell repertoires in COVID-19. Assay used: immunoSEQ multiplex PCR; TCRdb lists only in-frame clones, some missing. The table lists about 240,000 clones, 70% to 85% of them singletons. Input material: peripheral blood. These TCRs come from a woman of 80 years or more with acute or convalescent COVID-19.

The V call is TRBV10-3, the J call TRBJ1-2; TRBD1 matches at 8 bases. The CDR3 covers 12 residues. CDR1 and CDR2 (germline): ENHRY, SYGVKD. Trimming removed 7 bases from V and 8 bases from J; junction bases left unmatched: 6. CDR3 DNA sequence: TGTGCCATCAACGGACAGGGTGGGGGCTACACCTTC. Protein: CAINGQGGGYTF.

Worth noting for this clone: Other DNA sequences from this sample encode an identical CDR3 as well. This chain uses TRBV5-8 with TRBJ1-5; 7 nucleotides agree with TRBD1. Germline V gene data show CDR1 as SGHTS and CDR2 as YDEGEE. J was trimmed by 4 bases and V by 2 bases; bases with no gene match: 3. The CDR3 runs to 14 residues. The CDR3 DNA is TGTGCCAGCAGCTTCGGACAGGTAAATCAGCCCCAGCATTTT. Protein: CASSFGQVNQPQHF. The full variable domain, in which reference TRBV5-8 and TRBJ1-5 provide the parts outside the CDR3, is EAGVTQSPTHLIKTRGQQATLRCSPISGHTSVYWYQQALGLGLQFLLWYDEGEERNRGNFPPRFSGRQFPNYSSELNVNALELEDSALYLCASSFGQVNQPQHFGDGTRLSIL.

This rearrangement joins TRBV7-9 to TRBJ2-7; a weak D match, TRBD2 (7 bases). This CDR3 region has 15 residues. Germline CDR1 is SEHNR and CDR2 is FQNEAQ (reference sequence). V lost 6 bases to trimming and J lost 2 bases, with 17 bases between them. The CDR3 reads CASRPRGARTYEQYF. CDR3 sequence (DNA): TGTGCCAGCAGACCTCGGGGGGCCCGCACCTACGAGCAGTACTTC.

This chain joins TRBV5-1 and TRBJ1-2, with 7 bases identical to TRBD1. The CDR3 is 16 residues long. With V trimmed by 0 bases and J by 0 bases, 5 bases remained unmatched. Germline-derived CDR1 and CDR2 are SGHRS and YFSETQ. The chain's CDR3 is CASSLAWGQPNYGYTF. The CDR3 region has the DNA TGCGCCAGCAGCTTGGCCTGGGGACAGCCTAACTATGGCTACACCTTC.

This clone was found a few times. The chain employs TRBV30 and TRBJ2-2, with 9 bases identical to TRBD1. CDR3 length: 18 amino acids. Per the germline V gene, CDR1 is GTSNPN and CDR2 is SVGIG (reference sequence). Unmatched junction bases numbered 10, after V lost 2 bases and J lost 0 bases. The CDR3 region is CAWSSPRQGESNTGELFF. Here the CDR3 DNA reads TGTGCCTGGAGTTCGCCAAGACAGGGGGAATCGAACACCGGGGAGCTGTTTTTT.

The sample holds a few counts of this clone. The genes are TRBV7-9 and TRBJ1-2; D is unclear. The CDR3 contains 14 residues. CDR1 is SEHNR, CDR2 FQNEAQ, per germline (reference sequence). V dropped 1 base and J dropped 3 bases, with 9 bases sitting between them. The CDR3 DNA follows: TGTGCCAGCAGCTTAGGCAAGGCGGACTATGGCTACACCTTC. It codes for CASSLGKADYGYTF.

This chain joins TRBV13 and TRBJ1-2; D is unresolved. The CDR3 totals 12 residues. Germline values: CDR1 PRHDT, CDR2 FYEKMQ (reference sequence). The V end lost 5 bases, the J end lost 2 bases, and 6 bases lay between the germline ends. The CDR3 loop is CASSLENYGYTF. The CDR3 nucleotides are TGTGCCAGCAGCCTGGAGAACTATGGCTACACCTTC.

This chain links TRBV18 with TRBJ2-7; 9 positions match TRBD1. Germline V gene lookup returns CDR1 KGHSH and CDR2 LQKENI. Trimming at V came to 3 bases and at J to 5 bases, leaving 5 bases not matched to a gene. This CDR3 spans 14 amino acids. CDR3 region: CASSPGQGVDEQYF. The CDR3 nucleotides read TGTGCCAGCTCACCGGGACAGGGTGTCGACGAGCAGTACTTC. The complete variable domain, with remaining parts taken from reference TRBV18 and TRBJ2-7, reads NAGVMQNPRHLVRRRGQEARLRCSPMKGHSHVYWYRQLPEEGLKFMVYLQKENIIDESGMPKERFSAEFPKEGPSILRIQQVVRGDSAAYFCASSPGQGVDEQYFGPGTRLTVT.